The clone carrying this T cell receptor beta chain showed up just a few times. Its cognate antigen is unknown. This CDR3 is built from 14 residues. Per the germline V gene, CDR1 is SNHLY and CDR2 is FYNNEI. The V and J ends lost 7 bases and 9 bases, in that order; junction bases with no gene match: 10. This record belongs to a study of graft-versus-host responses after intestinal transplantation. Here immunoSEQ multiplex PCR was the method, and the copy in TCRdb shows in-frame clones only, minus some. This table has about 83,000 clones, less than 90% appearing once. The clonotype originates from a human donor who received an intestinal transplant. V gene TRBV2 combines with J gene TRBJ2-1; 9 bases are shared with TRBD1. This sample comprised unstimulated CD4+ T cells sorted from spleen or lymph node cells, obtained before intestinal transplant. The CDR3 is CASKLKGQGGEQFF. The CDR3 coding sequence is TGTGCCAGCAAGTTAAAGGGACAGGGAGGTGAGCAGTTCTTC.